The 11 T cell receptor beta chains presented below share a single source sample, sequenced in a study of shared clonotypes between healthy human individuals. Assay: immunoSEQ multiplex PCR; the TCRdb copy retains only in-frame clones and omits some. The table records nearly 1,000,000 clones, approximately 80% of them present only once. Material for sequencing was memory CD4+ T cells sorted from blood. Described subset: CD45RA-negative fraction. The receptor set was obtained from a man younger than 35 in good health.

The chain employs TRBV5-1 and TRBJ2-6, with a tentative D call TRBD1 (5 bases). The germline CDR1 and CDR2 sequences are SGHRS and YFSETQ. V shed 4 bases and J shed 4 bases, with 6 bases lying between them. The CDR3 consists of 13 residues. The DNA of the CDR3 is TGCGCCAGCAGCCCAGGGGGGGCCAACGTCCTGACTTTC. Its protein is CASSPGGANVLTF.

The V gene is TRBV30, the J gene TRBJ1-6; D uncertain. V lost 1 base, J lost 10 bases, and 11 bases lay in between. The CDR3 consists of 13 residues. Looked up from germline, CDR1 is GTSNPN and CDR2 is SVGIG (reference sequence). The DNA for the CDR3 is TGTGCCTGGAGTGGTTCCCAGAGCTCACCCCTCCACTTT. Its protein product is CAWSGSQSSPLHF.

The CDR3 here is CASSLGGRGELFF. The CDR3 nucleotides read TGTGCCAGCAGCTTAGGTGGTAGAGGGGAGCTGTTTTTT. J is TRBJ2-2 and V is TRBV5-4; D is ambiguous. Trimming pared 2 bases from V and 8 bases from J, leaving 10 bases between. The V gene's germline CDR1 is SGHNT and CDR2 YYREEE (reference sequence). CDR3 length equals 13 residues.

J is TRBJ2-4 and V is TRBV29-1, with TRBD1 matching 8 bases. This CDR3 is built from 15 residues. Germline lookup yields CDR1 SQVTM and CDR2 ANQGSEA. V dropped 4 bases and J dropped 3; count of bases not matched to a gene: 8. The CDR3 region has the DNA TGCAGCGTTGGGACAGGGATGATAGGCAAAAACATTCAGTACTTC. This sequence encodes CSVGTGMIGKNIQYF.

The chain couples TRBV2 to TRBJ2-2; D not certain. The CDR3 extends over 14 amino acids. Germline CDR1 and CDR2: SNHLY and FYNNEI. Trimming shortened V by 2 bases and J by 2 bases, and 6 bases separated the two germline ends. Written as DNA, the CDR3 is TGTGCCAGCAGTGAATGGGCAAACACCGGGGAGCTGTTTTTT. As protein: CASSEWANTGELFF.

In this sample, this clone turned up a few times. This CDR3 is also generated by other DNA sequences in the sample. This rearrangement joins TRBV9 to TRBJ1-3; D is undetermined. The CDR3 length is 13 residues. Looked up from germline, CDR1 is SGDLS and CDR2 is YYNGEE. With 1 base removed from V and 0 bases from J, the gap between germline ends came to 2 bases. The CDR3 DNA is TGTGCCAGCAGCGTAAACTCTGGAAACACCATATATTTT. It yields the protein CASSVNSGNTIYF.

The chain carries TRBV30 and TRBJ1-6, with D perhaps TRBD1 (5 bases). Trimming cost V 1 base and J 10 bases, with 14 bases left between them. The CDR3 spans 14 residues. Germline lookup yields CDR1 GTSNPN and CDR2 SVGIG (reference sequence). The CDR3 protein is CAWSDFLGGSPLHF. CDR3 sequence (DNA): TGTGCCTGGAGTGACTTCCTTGGGGGGTCACCCCTCCACTTT.

A word on this clone: This specimen includes other DNA sequences encoding the same CDR3. The J gene is TRBJ1-5, the V gene TRBV5-1; no clear D gene. With 0 bases removed from V and 5 bases from J, the gap between germline ends came to 6 bases. CDR3 length: 13 amino acids. Germline V gives CDR1 SGHRS, CDR2 YFSETQ. The CDR3 loop is CASSLGTDQPQHF. The CDR3 nucleotides read TGCGCCAGCAGCTTGGGCACAGATCAGCCCCAGCATTTT.

The chain employs TRBV30 and TRBJ1-4, with TRBD1 matching 8 bases. The CDR3 is 15 residues long. Germline CDR1 and CDR2: GTSNPN and SVGIG (reference sequence). The junction had 9 bases not matched to a gene; V was cut back by 2 bases and J by 7 bases. CDR3 DNA: TGTGCCTGGAGTAAGGGGACAGGATCAGGTGAAAAACTGTTTTTT. Translation: CAWSKGTGSGEKLFF. Variable domain in full (rest from reference TRBV30 and TRBJ1-4): SQTIHQWPATLVQPVGSPLSLECTVEGTSNPNLYWYRQAAGRGLQLLFYSVGIGQISSEVPQNLSASRPQDRQFILSSKKLLLSDSGFYLCAWSKGTGSGEKLFFGSGTQLSVL.

The gene calls are TRBV29-1 and TRBJ1-2, with D uncertain. The V gene lost 3 bases and the J gene lost 1 base, with 9 bases spanning the gap. Germline V CDR1 and CDR2: SQVTM, ANQGSEA. The CDR3 has 13 residues. CDR3 sequence: CSVDLAYNYGYTF. Here the CDR3 DNA reads TGCAGCGTTGATCTGGCGTATAACTATGGCTACACCTTC.

The chain links TRBV6-6 to TRBJ1-1; possible D gene TRBD1, 6 bases. Germline CDR1 MNHNY, CDR2 SVGAGI (reference sequence). V was shortened by 5 bases and J by 8 bases, with 15 bases between the two germline ends. This CDR3 has 13 residues. The CDR3: CASSGRARGEAFF. The CDR3 nucleotides read TGTGCCAGCAGTGGAAGAGCAAGGGGGGAAGCTTTCTTT.